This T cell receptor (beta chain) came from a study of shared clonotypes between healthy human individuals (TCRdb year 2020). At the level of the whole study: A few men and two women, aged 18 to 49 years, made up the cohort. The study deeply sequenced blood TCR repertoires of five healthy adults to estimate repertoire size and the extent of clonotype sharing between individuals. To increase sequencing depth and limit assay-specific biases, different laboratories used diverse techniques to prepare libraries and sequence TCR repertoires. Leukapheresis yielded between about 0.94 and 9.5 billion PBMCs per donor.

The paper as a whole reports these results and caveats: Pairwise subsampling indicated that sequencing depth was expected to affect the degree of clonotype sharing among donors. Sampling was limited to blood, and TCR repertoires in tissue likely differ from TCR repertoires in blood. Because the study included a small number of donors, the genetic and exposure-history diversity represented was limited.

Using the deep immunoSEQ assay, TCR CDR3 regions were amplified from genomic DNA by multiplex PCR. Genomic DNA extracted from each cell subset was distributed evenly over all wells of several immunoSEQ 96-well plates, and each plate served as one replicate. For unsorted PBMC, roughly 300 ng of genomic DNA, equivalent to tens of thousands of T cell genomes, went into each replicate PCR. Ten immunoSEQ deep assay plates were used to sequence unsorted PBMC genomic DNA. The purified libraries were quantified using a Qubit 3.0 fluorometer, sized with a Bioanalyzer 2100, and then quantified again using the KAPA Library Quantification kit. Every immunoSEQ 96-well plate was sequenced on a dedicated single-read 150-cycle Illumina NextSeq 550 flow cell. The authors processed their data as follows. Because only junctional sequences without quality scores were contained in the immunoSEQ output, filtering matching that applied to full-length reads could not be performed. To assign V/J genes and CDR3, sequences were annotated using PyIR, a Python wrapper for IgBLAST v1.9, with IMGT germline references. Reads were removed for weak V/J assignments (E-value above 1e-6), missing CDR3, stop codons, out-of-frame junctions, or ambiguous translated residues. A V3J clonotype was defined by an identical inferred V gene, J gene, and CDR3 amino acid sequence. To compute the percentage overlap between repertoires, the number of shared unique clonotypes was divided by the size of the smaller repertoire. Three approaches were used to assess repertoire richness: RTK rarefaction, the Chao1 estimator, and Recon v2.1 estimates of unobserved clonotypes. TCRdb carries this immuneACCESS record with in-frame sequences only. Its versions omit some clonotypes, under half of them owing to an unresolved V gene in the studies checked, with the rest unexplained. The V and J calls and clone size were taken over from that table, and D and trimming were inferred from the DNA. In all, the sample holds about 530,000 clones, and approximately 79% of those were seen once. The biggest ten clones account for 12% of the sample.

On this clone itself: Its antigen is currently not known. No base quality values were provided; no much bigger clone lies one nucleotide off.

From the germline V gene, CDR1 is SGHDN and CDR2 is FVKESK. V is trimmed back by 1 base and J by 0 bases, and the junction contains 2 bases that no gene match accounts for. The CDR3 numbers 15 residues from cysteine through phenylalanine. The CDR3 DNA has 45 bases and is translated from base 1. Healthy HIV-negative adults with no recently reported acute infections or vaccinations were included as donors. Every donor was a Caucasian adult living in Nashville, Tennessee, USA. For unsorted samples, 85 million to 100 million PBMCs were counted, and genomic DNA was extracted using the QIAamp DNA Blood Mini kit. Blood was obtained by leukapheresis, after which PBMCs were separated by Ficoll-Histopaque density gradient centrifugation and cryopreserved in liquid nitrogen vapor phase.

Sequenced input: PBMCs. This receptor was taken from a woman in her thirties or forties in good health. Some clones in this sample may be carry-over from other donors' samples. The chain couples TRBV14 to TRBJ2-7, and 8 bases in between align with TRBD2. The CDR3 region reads CASSQAGGGSYEQYF. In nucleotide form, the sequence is TGTGCCAGCAGCCAAGCGGGAGGGGGCTCCTACGAGCAGTACTTC.